The 21 T cell receptor beta chains reported below all come from one sample, sequenced in a study of OX40 agonist ivuxolimab in advanced cancers. Produced via immunoSEQ multiplex PCR; TCRdb's table is partial and in-frame only. Counted here are some 94,000 clones, roughly 95% occurring once; the ten biggest clones make up 2% to 2.5%. The sequences come from CD4+ or CD8+ T cells sorted from blood, collected in a trial of the OX40 agonist ivuxolimab. Receptor source: an adult with an advanced solid tumor such as melanoma, head and neck, liver or kidney cancer.

The rearrangement uses TRBV19 and TRBJ1-1, with a weak D call TRBD1 (5 bases). V was shortened by 5 bases and J by 4 bases, with 11 bases between the two germline ends. In germline, CDR1 is LNHDA, CDR2 SQIVND (reference sequence). The CDR3 runs 13 residues. CDR3 loop: CASSLGQGTEAFF. Here the CDR3 DNA reads TGTGCCAGTAGTCTGGGGCAGGGCACTGAAGCTTTCTTT.

The chain links TRBV2 to TRBJ1-4; D is undetermined. Trimming took off 4 bases at V and 7 bases at J, with 13 bases between the two ends. The CDR3 has 14 residues. The germline V gene encodes CDR1 SNHLY and CDR2 FYNNEI. Here the CDR3 reads CASSGTTLREKLFF. DNA for the CDR3: TGTGCCAGCAGTGGGACTACGCTTCGTGAAAAACTGTTTTTT. Looking up the rest from reference TRBV2 and TRBJ1-4 gives the full variable domain: EPEVTQTPSHQVTQMGQEVILRCVPISNHLYFYWYRQILGQKVEFLVSFYNNEISEKSEIFDDQFSVERPDGSNFTLKIRSTKLEDSAMYFCASSGTTLREKLFFGSGTQLSVL.

This clone was seen a single time. This chain uses TRBV27 with TRBJ1-1, with a possible D match to TRBD1 (5 bases). This CDR3 comprises 13 residues. V was pared by 10 bases and J by 6 bases, with 18 bases between. The germline CDR1 and CDR2 sequences are MNHEY and SMNVEV (reference sequence). The CDR3: CATGRGELAEAFF. The CDR3, as DNA: TGTGCCACAGGACGAGGGGAACTGGCTGAAGCTTTCTTT.

The chain has TRBV6-5 and TRBJ2-5, with 16 bases matching TRBD2. Trimming removed 0 bases from V and 5 bases from J; junction bases left unmatched: 0. Germline-derived CDR1 and CDR2 are MNHEY and SVGAGI. The CDR3 length is 16 residues. The CDR3 DNA is TGTGCCAGCAGTTACTCGGGACTAGCGGGGGGGGAGACCCAGTACTTC. This encodes CASSYSGLAGGETQYF.

This chain joins TRBV11-2 and TRBJ2-7; 7 nucleotides agree with TRBD2. The germline gives CDR1 SGHAT, CDR2 FQNNGV. The CDR3 contains 16 residues. Trimming cost V 5 bases and J 3 bases; bases outside gene matches: 13. The CDR3 loop reads CASSKSSGPRGYEQYF. As DNA, the CDR3 is TGTGCCAGCAGCAAGTCTAGCGGTCCCAGAGGCTACGAGCAGTACTTC.

The chain employs TRBV6-1 and TRBJ2-7; possible D gene TRBD1, 5 bases. Between the trimmed V and J ends, which lost 2 bases and 2 bases, there was a span of 10 bases. This CDR3 has 14 amino acids. CDR1 is MNHNS, CDR2 SASEGT, per germline. The CDR3 is CASSEIAGTYEQYF. CDR3 DNA sequence: TGTGCCAGCAGTGAAATTGCAGGGACCTACGAGCAGTACTTC.

This clone was seen only once. The gene calls are TRBV11-2 and TRBJ2-2; 11 bases line up with TRBD2. Germline assignment: CDR1 SGHAT and CDR2 FQNNGV. This CDR3 is built from 19 residues. After removal of 4 bases from V and 3 bases from J, the junction contained 13 bases not matched to a gene. The CDR3 reads CASSSGATSGILDTGELFF. The CDR3 DNA reads as TGTGCCAGCAGCTCAGGGGCGACTAGCGGGATCTTAGACACCGGGGAGCTGTTTTTT.

The chain is built from TRBV28 and TRBJ1-1; D gene unclear. Trimming stripped 2 bases from V and 1 base from J, with 11 bases between. Germline loops: CDR1 MDHEN, CDR2 SYDVKM. CDR3 length equals 15 residues. CDR3 coding DNA: TGTGCCAGCAGTTTAAAGGAACACGAGAACACTGAAGCTTTCTTT. This gives the protein CASSLKEHENTEAFF.

The CDR3 region has the DNA TGTGCCAGCAGCCTCCGCGGACTAGCGGGGGGGCACGAGCAGTACTTC. Translating it yields CASSLRGLAGGHEQYF. This chain connects TRBV5-4 to TRBJ2-7; TRBD2 matches at 15 bases. The CDR3 length is 16 residues. Germline values: CDR1 SGHNT, CDR2 YYREEE (reference sequence). V lost 4 bases and J lost 5; bases outside the gene matches: 7.

The rearrangement joins TRBV4-1 to TRBJ2-7; TRBD1 agrees at 7 bases. This CDR3 comprises 14 residues. Unmatched junction bases numbered 7, after V lost 4 bases and J lost 4 bases. CDR1 and CDR2 from the germline V gene are MGHRA and YSYEKL. The chain's CDR3 is CASSPGTAYYEQYF. For the CDR3, the DNA is TGCGCCAGCAGCCCCGGGACAGCCTATTACGAGCAGTACTTC.

J is TRBJ2-3 and V is TRBV13; D ambiguous. The germline V and J ends were trimmed by 0 bases and 2 bases, with 3 bases remaining between them. CDR1 and CDR2 from the germline V gene are PRHDT and FYEKMQ (reference sequence). This CDR3 is built from 13 residues. Here the CDR3 reads CASSLGVTDTQYF. The CDR3, as DNA: TGTGCCAGCAGCTTAGGGGTCACAGATACGCAGTATTTT.

This chain joins TRBV13 and TRBJ2-7; tentative D call: TRBD1 (6 bases). Germline V gene lookup returns CDR1 PRHDT and CDR2 FYEKMQ (reference sequence). The CDR3 runs 15 residues. Deletions cut 0 bases from V and 2 bases from J, with 11 bases between. This CDR3 is CASSLGGQGTYEQYF. The CDR3 coding sequence is TGTGCCAGCAGCTTAGGGGGCCAGGGGACCTACGAGCAGTACTTC. Complete variable domain (other parts from reference TRBV13 and TRBJ2-7): AAGVIQSPRHLIKEKRETATLKCYPIPRHDTVYWYQQGPGQDPQFLISFYEKMQSDKGSIPDRFSAQQFSDYHSELNMSSLELGDSALYFCASSLGGQGTYEQYFGPGTRLTVT.

This chain links TRBV28 with TRBJ2-6; D gene ambiguous. The CDR3 extends over 17 amino acids. The germline V gene has CDR1 MDHEN and CDR2 SYDVKM. The V gene lost 3 bases and the J gene lost 0 bases, with 12 bases spanning the gap. Here the CDR3 reads CASSFGLAISGANVLTF. Written as DNA, the CDR3 is TGTGCCAGCAGTTTCGGTCTTGCTATCTCTGGGGCCAACGTCCTGACTTTC. Based on the CDR3 plus reference TRBV28 and TRBJ2-6, the full variable domain is DVKVTQSSRYLVKRTGEKVFLECVQDMDHENMFWYRQDPGLGLRLIYFSYDVKMKEKGDIPEGYSVSREKKERFSLILESASTNQTSMYLCASSFGLAISGANVLTFGAGSRLTVL.

This chain uses TRBV9 with TRBJ2-3; D is perhaps TRBD1 or TRBD2 (5 bases each). The CDR3 totals 15 residues. V was cut by 3 bases and J by 3 bases, with 14 bases left in between. Per the germline V gene, CDR1 is SGDLS and CDR2 is YYNGEE. The CDR3 loop is CASSAGTSKTDTQYF. The CDR3 coding sequence is TGTGCCAGCAGCGCCGGGACCTCTAAAACAGATACGCAGTATTTT.

The chain combines TRBV4-1 with TRBJ2-7; 8 bases align to TRBD1. The germline gives CDR1 MGHRA, CDR2 YSYEKL. V lost 4 bases and J lost 1; bases outside the gene matches: 3. The CDR3 loop spans 14 amino acids. CDR3 protein: CASSPWTGSYEQYF. The CDR3 DNA sequence: TGCGCCAGCAGCCCTTGGACAGGGTCCTACGAGCAGTACTTC.

J is TRBJ1-6 and V is TRBV7-8; D may be TRBD1 (6 bases). The germline gives CDR1 SGHVS, CDR2 FQNEAQ. Trimming shortened V by 1 base and J by 3 bases, and 13 bases separated the two germline ends. There are 17 residues in the CDR3. The CDR3 sequence: CASSLEAGAHYNSPLHF. CDR3 DNA sequence: TGTGCCAGCAGCTTAGAGGCAGGGGCGCACTATAATTCACCCCTCCACTTT.

The J gene is TRBJ2-7, the V gene TRBV13; maybe TRBD1 (6 bases). The V gene lost 5 bases and the J gene lost 4 bases, with 15 bases spanning the gap. The CDR3 contains 14 residues. Germline V gives CDR1 PRHDT, CDR2 FYEKMQ (reference sequence). CDR3 DNA sequence: TGTGCCAGCAGCCGAACAGGGATTGGGTACGAGCAGTACTTC. Translated: CASSRTGIGYEQYF.

This chain joins TRBV9 and TRBJ2-1, with D hard to call. CDR1 and CDR2 (germline): SGDLS, YYNGEE. CDR3 length equals 14 residues. V gave up 4 bases and J gave up 8 bases, with 16 bases separating them. The CDR3 region has the DNA TGTGCCAGCAGCCCCGACACCTATAGGGATGAGCAGTTCTTC. Its protein product is CASSPDTYRDEQFF.

The gene calls are TRBV5-8 and TRBJ2-5; D is undetermined. The CDR3 runs 13 residues. CDR1 is SGHTS, CDR2 YDEGEE, per germline. V gave up 0 bases and J gave up 5 bases, with 8 bases separating them. The CDR3 spells CASSLVMYETQYF. CDR3 DNA sequence: TGTGCCAGCAGCTTGGTTATGTACGAGACCCAGTACTTC.

This clone has only one observation. The rearrangement uses TRBV7-2 and TRBJ1-1; no clear D gene. The ends were cut back, 5 bases at V and 0 bases at J, with 10 bases in the middle. The CDR3 covers 14 residues. The germline V gene has CDR1 SGHTA and CDR2 FQGNSA. The CDR3 reads CASSPPELNTEAFF. In DNA, the CDR3 is TGTGCCAGCAGCCCTCCTGAGCTGAACACTGAAGCTTTCTTT.

The chain links TRBV19 to TRBJ2-7; TRBD2 is a possible D gene (7 bases). Deletions cut 6 bases from V and 4 bases from J, with 16 bases between. Germline-derived CDR1 and CDR2 are LNHDA and SQIVND (reference sequence). CDR3 length: 14 amino acids. CDR3 nucleotide sequence: TGTGCCAGTAGGAACGATGAGGGGGGGTACGAGCAGTACTTC. This codes for CASRNDEGGYEQYF.